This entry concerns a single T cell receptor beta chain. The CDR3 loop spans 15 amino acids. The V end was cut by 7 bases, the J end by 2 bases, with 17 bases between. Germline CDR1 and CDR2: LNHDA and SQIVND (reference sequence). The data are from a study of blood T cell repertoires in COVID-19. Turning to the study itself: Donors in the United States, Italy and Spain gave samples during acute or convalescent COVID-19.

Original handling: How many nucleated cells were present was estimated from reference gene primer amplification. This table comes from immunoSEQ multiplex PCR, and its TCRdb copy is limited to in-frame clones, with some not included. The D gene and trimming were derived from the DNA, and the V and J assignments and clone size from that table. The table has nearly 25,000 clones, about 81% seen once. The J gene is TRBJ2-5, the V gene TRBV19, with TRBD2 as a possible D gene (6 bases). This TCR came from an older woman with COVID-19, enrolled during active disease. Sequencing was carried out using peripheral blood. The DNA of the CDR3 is TGTGCCAGTAATCTCATTGGCGGGACTCAAGAGACCCAGTACTTC. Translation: CASNLIGGTQETQYF.